The 23 T cell receptor beta chains below were found in one sample sequenced in a study of T cell repertoires in cytomegalovirus infection (dated by TCRdb to between 2018 and 2021). TCRdb shows the sequencer as Illumina HiSeq 1500. TCRdb handled the public reads itself, with Q25 trimming in fastp and clone calling in MiXCR, and kept productive beta chains. CDR3 protein sequences are deduplicated, and each keeps its most common genes and DNA. The sample contains almost 550,000 distinct CDR3 sequences, more than 15% of them found a single time. The ten biggest clones cover 24% of the sample. Material for sequencing was CD8+ T cells from PBMCs. These receptors were collected from a human donor in good health (CMV status not recorded). Some clones in this sample may be carry-over from other donors' samples.

This clonotype has just a few counts. V usage is TRBV20-1 and J usage is TRBJ1-1, with D unresolved. Trimming pared 3 bases from V and 0 bases from J, leaving 8 bases between. Germline V lookup: CDR1 DFQATT, CDR2 SNEGSKA (reference sequence). The CDR3 has 13 amino acids. For the CDR3, the DNA is TGCAGTGCTAGTCCCACAGTGAACACTGAAGCTTTCTTT. Its translation: CSASPTVNTEAFF.

A few counts support this clonotype. This CDR3 is CASSVRVSGEQYF. The CDR3 nucleotides read TGTGCCAGCAGTGTCAGGGTGTCCGGCGAGCAGTACTTC. The chain has TRBV12-3 or TRBV12-4 and TRBJ2-7, with D perhaps matching TRBD1 (5 bases). This CDR3 has 13 amino acids. The germline V and J ends were trimmed by 5 bases and 6 bases, with 14 bases remaining between them.

This clonotype was detected ten times or more. The CDR3 nucleotides are TGTGCCATCAGTGAGGTAGCGTCCTCGGGGGCCTATGGCTACACCTTC. Translated, it gives CAISEVASSGAYGYTF. V and J are TRBV10-3 and TRBJ1-2; perhaps TRBD1 as D (6 bases). The CDR3 totals 16 residues. Germline assignment: CDR1 ENHRY and CDR2 SYGVKD. The ends were cut back, 2 bases at V and 4 bases at J, with 17 bases in the middle.

This clonotype was observed at least ten times. V gene TRBV7-2 combines with J gene TRBJ2-1, with D possibly matching TRBD2 (6 bases). Germline V lookup: CDR1 SGHTA, CDR2 FQGNSA. V was cut by 5 bases and J by 6 bases, with 20 bases left in between. This CDR3 is built from 16 residues. The CDR3 bases are TGTGCCAGCAGCCCCGAGGGGACTTCCTCAACCAATGAGCAGTTCTTC. Protein: CASSPEGTSSTNEQFF. The full variable domain, in which reference TRBV7-2 and TRBJ2-1 provide the parts outside the CDR3, is GAGVSQSPSNKVTEKGKDVELRCDPISGHTALYWYRQSLGQGLEFLIYFQGNSAPDKSGLPSDRFSAERTGGSVSTLTIQRTQQEDSAVYLCASSPEGTSSTNEQFFGPGTRLTVL.

This clonotype was seen ten or more times. The CDR3 spells CASSPGGGVSTDTQYF. Written as DNA, the CDR3 is TGTGCCAGCAGCCCCGGGGGGGGGGTGAGCACAGATACGCAGTATTTT. V is TRBV7-2 and J is TRBJ2-3; 8 bases line up with TRBD2. Germline CDR1 reads SGHTA; CDR2 reads FQGNSA. V gave up 5 bases and J gave up 0 bases; unmatched junction bases: 7. CDR3 size: 16 residues.

CDR3 protein: CASTPSEGNQPQHF. The CDR3 DNA reads as TGTGCCAGTACCCCTTCGGAGGGGAATCAGCCCCAGCATTTT. The genes are TRBV19 and TRBJ1-5; possibly TRBD1 for D (5 bases). CDR3 length: 14 amino acids. V was clipped by 7 bases and J by 4 bases, with 14 bases between them. Germline V gene sequence: CDR1 LNHDA, CDR2 SQIVND (reference sequence).

This clonotype was picked up a small number of times. V is TRBV20-1 and J is TRBJ2-7; TRBD2 aligns across 8 bases. The V segment lost 2 bases and the J segment 7 bases; nucleotides outside the gene matches: 10. Germline lookup yields CDR1 DFQATT and CDR2 SNEGSKA (reference sequence). CDR3 size: 14 residues. CDR3 nucleotide sequence: TGCAGTGCTAGAATAGCGGGGCTCGGTAGGGAGCAGTACTTC. Amino acids: CSARIAGLGREQYF.

This clonotype was seen many times. The chain uses TRBV7-9 and TRBJ1-2; D call uncertain. V gave up 1 base and J gave up 7 bases, with 16 bases separating them. The CDR3 totals 15 residues. Germline V gene sequence: CDR1 SEHNR, CDR2 FQNEAQ (reference sequence). CDR3 DNA: TGTGCCAGCAGCTTAGAGGGTGGAAGTCGAAGTGGCTACACCTTC. As protein: CASSLEGGSRSGYTF.

This clonotype was recorded many times. The chain employs TRBV7-3 and TRBJ2-5; 8 bases agree with TRBD2. This CDR3 contains 13 residues. Trimming took 6 bases from V and 3 from J; bases not matched to a gene: 3. Germline-derived CDR1 and CDR2 are SGHTA and FQGTGA. CDR3 residues: CASSPGGEETQYF. CDR3 coding DNA: TGTGCCAGCAGTCCCGGGGGGGAAGAGACCCAGTACTTC. Drawing the rest from reference TRBV7-3 and TRBJ2-5, the complete variable domain is GAGVSQTPSNKVTEKGKYVELRCDPISGHTALYWYRQSLGQGPEFLIYFQGTGAADDSGLPNDRFFAVRPEGSVSTLKIQRTERGDSAVYLCASSPGGEETQYFGPGTRLLVL.

This clonotype was found many times. The chain couples TRBV7-8 to TRBJ2-3; 9 bases agree with TRBD2. The CDR3 totals 17 residues. The ends lost 4 bases at V and 6 bases at J; junction bases unmatched: 14. Germline values: CDR1 SGHVS, CDR2 FQNEAQ. CDR3 sequence: CASSSPRGAGGTDTQYF. The CDR3 DNA is TGTGCCAGCAGCTCACCTAGAGGAGCGGGGGGTACGGATACGCAGTATTTT.

The rearrangement links TRBV6-2 or TRBV6-3 to TRBJ1-6, with D hard to call. CDR3 length: 11 amino acids. Germline CDR1 MNHEY, CDR2 SVGEGT. Trimming stripped 9 bases from V and 8 bases from J, with 8 bases between. The CDR3 DNA sequence: TGTGCCAGTCGGGAGGATTCACCCCTCCACTTT. This sequence encodes CASREDSPLHF.

The chain uses TRBV11-3 and TRBJ2-1; 10 bases align to TRBD1. The length of the CDR3 is 15 residues. Germline V gives CDR1 SGHNT, CDR2 YENEEA. J gave up 6 bases and V 4 bases, and 6 bases lay outside the gene matches. CDR3 loop: CASSSRQGAVNEQFF. The CDR3 region has the DNA TGTGCCAGCAGCTCAAGACAGGGGGCCGTCAATGAGCAGTTCTTC.

Points on this clonotype: A read error is possible here, since a much larger clone lies one base away. This chain connects TRBV11-1 to TRBJ2-3; tentatively, D is TRBD1 (5 bases). From germline, CDR1 is SGHAT and CDR2 FQDESV (reference sequence). The CDR3 runs to 12 residues. In DNA form, the CDR3 reads TGTGCCAGCAGCTTAAAGACAGATCCGCAGTATTTT. Translated: CASSLKTDPQYF. Full variable domain (remainder filled in from reference TRBV11-1 and TRBJ2-3): EAEVAQSPRYKITEKSQAVAFWCDPISGHATLYWYRQILGQGPELLVQFQDESVVDDSQLPKDRFSAERLKGVDSTLKIQPAELGDSAMYLCASSLKTDPQYFGPGTRLTVL.

This clonotype was seen just once. Relative to the germline gene, one junction end is altered; a read error may explain this. The chain carries TRBV20-1 and TRBJ2-1; 9 positions agree with TRBD2. The CDR3 covers 17 residues. The germline V gene encodes CDR1 DFQATT and CDR2 SNEGSKA (reference sequence). The CDR3 loop is CSAPRLVSGSSYNVQFF. The CDR3, as DNA: TGCAGTGCTCCCCGGTTAGTTAGCGGGAGTTCCTACAATGTGCAGTTCTTC.

Remarks on this clonotype: A much bigger clone sits one base away, suggesting this may be a read error. CDR3 coding DNA: TGTGCCAGCAGCCACCCTGATACGGGAAGCACAGATACGAAGTATTTT. Translating it yields CASSHPDTGSTDTKYF. The chain employs TRBV5-5 and TRBJ2-3; TRBD2 is a possible D gene (5 bases). This CDR3 has 16 amino acids. Germline CDR1 SGHKS, CDR2 YYEKEE (reference sequence).

There are a few counts of this clonotype. V is TRBV28 and J is TRBJ2-5, with 9 bases matching TRBD2. Per germline, CDR1 MDHEN and CDR2 SYDVKM. With 6 bases clipped from V and 5 bases from J, the junction kept 16 bases outside the gene matches. The CDR3 contains 17 residues. The CDR3 spells CASSSLDRREGGETQYF. CDR3 in DNA: TGTGCCAGCAGCTCTCTAGACCGGCGGGAGGGCGGGGAGACCCAGTACTTC.

The table lists this clonotype with many counts. The chain has TRBV19 and TRBJ1-1; no firm D call. The CDR3 length is 13 residues. Trimming pared 2 bases from V and 1 base from J, leaving 5 bases between. Per the germline V gene, CDR1 is LNHDA and CDR2 is SQIVND (reference sequence). The CDR3 here is CASSITANTEAFF. The CDR3 DNA follows: TGTGCCAGTAGTATAACAGCGAACACTGAAGCTTTCTTT.

In this sample, this clonotype turned up many times. V usage is TRBV6-1 and J usage is TRBJ1-3; possible D gene TRBD1, 6 bases. CDR1 and CDR2 from the germline V gene are MNHNS and SASEGT. This CDR3 is built from 18 residues. V shed 2 bases and J shed 0 bases, with 17 bases lying between them. The CDR3 nucleotides are TGTGCCAGCAGTGAACCTTGGCAGACAGGCACCTCTGGAAACACCATATATTTT. Translating it yields CASSEPWQTGTSGNTIYF.

This clonotype was counted a few times. This chain connects TRBV27 to TRBJ2-1, with D possibly being TRBD1 or TRBD2 (5 bases each). In germline, CDR1 is MNHEY, CDR2 SMNVEV (reference sequence). V dropped 7 bases and J dropped 4 bases, with 17 bases sitting between them. CDR3 length equals 15 residues. The CDR3 DNA reads TGTGCCAGCACCCCCAACCGGGACCTTTACAATGAGCAGTTCTTC. Translating gives CASTPNRDLYNEQFF.

With regard to this clonotype: A read error may produce the germline difference seen at one junction end. The chain links TRBV7-3 to TRBJ2-2; possibly TRBD1 for D (5 bases). The V gene's germline CDR1 is SGHTA and CDR2 FQGTGA. The CDR3 has 14 amino acids. The CDR3 nucleotides read TGTGCCAGCAGTTTAACAGGTGTTACCGGGGAGCTGTTTTTT. Translation gives CASSLTGVTGELFF.

At least ten counts were recorded for this clonotype. The CDR3 is CASRRTSGSSGETQYF. DNA of the CDR3: TGTGCCAGCAGGCGGACTAGCGGGTCCTCGGGGGAGACCCAGTACTTC. This rearrangement joins TRBV12-3 or TRBV12-4 to TRBJ2-5, with 11 bases lining up with TRBD2. CDR3 length equals 16 residues. Trimming took 6 bases from V and 5 from J; bases not matched to a gene: 11.

The chain's CDR3 is CASSDSRGADTQYF. The CDR3 nucleotides are TGTGCCAGCAGCGACTCCAGGGGCGCAGATACGCAGTATTTT. V usage is TRBV9 and J usage is TRBJ2-3, with D possibly being TRBD1 (6 bases). Germline loops: CDR1 SGDLS, CDR2 YYNGEE. The length of the CDR3 is 14 residues. V shed 3 bases and J shed 4 bases, with 12 bases lying between them.

At least ten counts were recorded for this clonotype. The V and J genes are TRBV12-3 or TRBV12-4 and TRBJ1-1; 7 nucleotides match TRBD1. The CDR3 consists of 13 residues. J was trimmed by 8 bases and V by 7 bases; bases with no gene match: 10. As DNA, the CDR3 is TGTGCCAGCATCCTCAGACAGGGCGGAGAAGCTTTCTTT. Translating gives CASILRQGGEAFF.